This T cell receptor (beta chain) was recorded in a study of CD8+ T cells in alopecia areata. Study overall: In an open-label trial, patients got 5 to 10 mg tofacitinib twice daily. A 6-month off-drug phase came after tofacitinib, which had lasted 6 to 18 months. Study-wide results and caveats: Lesional scalp, especially alopecia totalis/universalis, showed higher clonality than normal scalp.

TCR sequencing used cDNA made by reverse transcription of extracted RNA. The data were produced by immunoSEQ multiplex PCR, yet TCRdb's version contains in-frame clones alone and is incomplete. Here the sample spans over 150,000 clones, roughly 60% being singletons. The sorting of PBMCs gave CD4+ and CD8+ T cells. Germline CDR1 is GTSNPN and CDR2 is SVGIG (reference sequence). V was trimmed by 3 bases and J by 5 bases, leaving 4 bases between them. The CDR3 covers 10 residues. A remark on this clone: What it binds is unknown.

The source is a human donor with alopecia areata. V usage is TRBV30 and J usage is TRBJ1-1, with D hard to call. Sequencing used CD4+ T cells sorted from blood, obtained at week 0. The DNA for the CDR3 is TGTGCCTGGAGCGGGACTGAAGCTTTCTTT. Translated, it gives CAWSGTEAFF.